These 16 T cell receptor beta chains were all obtained from the same sample, sequenced in a study of cytomegalovirus exposure and HLA in healthy donors. With 60 Vbeta and 13 Jbeta primers, the PCR was carried out. Produced via immunoSEQ multiplex PCR; TCRdb's table is partial and in-frame only. The sample has under 250,000 clones; around 77% are singletons. Sequencing was done on a sample of PBMCs. The receptors were sampled from a woman aged 30 to 39 in good health and CMV-seronegative.

The V gene is TRBV2, the J gene TRBJ1-5; D possibly corresponds to TRBD1 (5 bases). CDR1 is SNHLY, CDR2 FYNNEI, per germline. The CDR3 extends over 15 amino acids. Deletions cut 7 bases from V and 1 base from J, with 14 bases between. CDR3 residues: CASMGEGRSNQPQHF. The DNA of the CDR3 is TGTGCCAGCATGGGGGAGGGCAGGAGCAATCAGCCCCAGCATTTT. Variable domain in full (rest from reference TRBV2 and TRBJ1-5): EPEVTQTPSHQVTQMGQEVILRCVPISNHLYFYWYRQILGQKVEFLVSFYNNEISEKSEIFDDQFSVERPDGSNFTLKIRSTKLEDSAMYFCASMGEGRSNQPQHFGDGTRLSIL.

The chain recombines TRBV4-1 with TRBJ1-1; 8 nucleotides match TRBD1. The J segment lost 5 bases and the V segment lost 0 bases, leaving 2 bases of the junction unmatched. The length of the CDR3 is 14 residues. Germline CDR1 is MGHRA and CDR2 is YSYEKL. CDR3 sequence reads: CASSQEGQETEAFF. As DNA, the CDR3 is TGCGCCAGCAGCCAAGAGGGACAGGAAACTGAAGCTTTCTTT.

The chain has TRBV9 and TRBJ2-3; 7 bases align to TRBD1. The CDR3 length is 16 residues. Germline V gene data show CDR1 as SGDLS and CDR2 as YYNGEE. V shed 8 bases, J shed 0 bases, and the junction held 12 bases outside the gene matches. The CDR3 loop reads CASGQVTTFSTDTQYF. CDR3 nucleotide sequence: TGTGCCAGTGGACAGGTTACGACGTTTAGCACAGATACGCAGTATTTT.

V usage is TRBV4-2 and J usage is TRBJ1-5; D not resolved. The CDR3 contains 15 residues. Germline V lookup: CDR1 LGHNA, CDR2 YNFKEQ. The germline V and J ends were trimmed by 4 bases and 0 bases, with 10 bases remaining between them. CDR3 amino acids: CASSPERSSNQPQHF. DNA of the CDR3: TGTGCCAGCAGCCCGGAGAGATCTAGCAATCAGCCCCAGCATTTT.

The V call is TRBV28, the J call TRBJ1-4, with 7 bases aligning to TRBD1. The J segment lost 2 bases and the V segment lost 5 bases, leaving 2 bases of the junction unmatched. The germline V gene has CDR1 MDHEN and CDR2 SYDVKM. The CDR3 spans 14 residues. The DNA for the CDR3 is TGTGCCAGCAGTACAGGGGCGACTAATGAAAAACTGTTTTTT. The encoded protein is CASSTGATNEKLFF.

V usage is TRBV19 and J usage is TRBJ2-1; D is perhaps TRBD1 (6 bases). CDR1 LNHDA and CDR2 SQIVND come from the germline V gene (reference sequence). V was trimmed by 5 bases and J by 4 bases, leaving 15 bases between them. The CDR3 has 15 residues. The CDR3 protein is CASSFPGVIYNEQFF. CDR3 nucleotide sequence: TGTGCCAGTAGTTTCCCAGGGGTAATATACAATGAGCAGTTCTTC.

The CDR3: CASSLTSGAAYEQYF. The DNA of the CDR3 is TGCGCCAGCAGCTTGACTAGCGGGGCGGCCTACGAGCAGTACTTC. The chain uses TRBV5-1 and TRBJ2-7; TRBD2 matches 10 bases. Germline CDR1 SGHRS, CDR2 YFSETQ. The CDR3 consists of 15 residues. V shed 1 base, J shed 2 bases, and the junction held 3 bases outside the gene matches.

This chain connects TRBV7-9 to TRBJ2-7; 11 nucleotides line up with TRBD1. The CDR3 has 15 amino acids. V lost 5 bases and J lost 1; bases outside the gene matches: 4. Germline V lookup: CDR1 SEHNR, CDR2 FQNEAQ (reference sequence). The CDR3 sequence: CASSRRDRGSYEQYF. The CDR3 DNA sequence: TGTGCCAGCAGCCGACGGGACAGGGGGTCCTACGAGCAGTACTTC.

This chain connects TRBV5-5 to TRBJ2-5; 7 positions match TRBD1. CDR3 length: 14 amino acids. J lost 2 bases, V lost 4 bases, and 5 bases had no gene match. Per the germline V gene, CDR1 is SGHKS and CDR2 is YYEKEE (reference sequence). The CDR3 DNA is TGTGCCAGCAGCCCGGGACAGTATCAAGAGACCCAGTACTTC. Amino acids: CASSPGQYQETQYF.

This clone was seen a few times. V gene TRBV5-1 combines with J gene TRBJ2-2; 14 nucleotides align to TRBD2. The V gene end was trimmed by 4 bases and the J gene end by 7 bases; junction bases not matched to a gene: 12. Germline V lookup: CDR1 SGHRS, CDR2 YFSETQ. This CDR3 is built from 18 residues. CDR3 in DNA: TGCGCCAGCAGCCCCGGGGGGACTAGCGGGAGTCTCGGCGGGGAGCTGTTTTTT. Translated, it gives CASSPGGTSGSLGGELFF.

In its sample, this clone was seen a few times. The rearrangement uses TRBV7-9 and TRBJ1-1, with D possibly matching TRBD1 (5 bases). V lost 5 bases and J lost 10, with 17 bases in between. The CDR3 is 13 residues long. CDR1 SEHNR and CDR2 FQNEAQ come from the germline V gene (reference sequence). This CDR3 is CASSLRWEGPAFF. The CDR3 DNA reads as TGTGCCAGCAGCCTACGGTGGGAGGGGCCAGCTTTCTTT.

V and J are TRBV6-1 and TRBJ1-1; possible D gene TRBD1, 5 bases. The V and J ends lost 6 bases and 0 bases respectively, with 11 bases between them. The CDR3 is made up of 14 amino acids. The germline gives CDR1 MNHNS, CDR2 SASEGT. The CDR3 is CASRAGRLNTEAFF. Written as DNA, the CDR3 is TGTGCCAGCAGAGCGGGACGGCTGAACACTGAAGCTTTCTTT.

The chain joins TRBV5-1 to TRBJ2-1; TRBD2 aligns across 10 bases. The CDR3 loop spans 15 amino acids. Germline-derived CDR1 and CDR2 are SGHRS and YFSETQ. J gave up 6 bases and V 4 bases, and 7 bases lay outside the gene matches. CDR3 sequence (DNA): TGCGCCAGCAGCACCCTAGCGGGAGTTTCCAATGAGCAGTTCTTC. Its protein product is CASSTLAGVSNEQFF.

A remark on this clone: Distinct nucleotide sequences in the sample also encode this CDR3. This rearrangement joins TRBV5-1 to TRBJ2-2; TRBD1 matches at 8 bases. This CDR3 spans 14 amino acids. Germline V gene lookup returns CDR1 SGHRS and CDR2 YFSETQ. V trimming: 2 bases; J trimming: 4 bases; junction bases outside the gene matches: 1. CDR3 residues: CASSFGQGTGELFF. Written as DNA, the CDR3 is TGCGCCAGCAGCTTCGGACAGGGCACCGGGGAGCTGTTTTTT.

This sequence joins TRBV6-1 and TRBJ2-2; TRBD2 might be the D (5 bases). The CDR3 covers 15 residues. Germline lookup yields CDR1 MNHNS and CDR2 SASEGT. Deletions cut 6 bases from V and 1 base from J, with 12 bases between. The CDR3 region has the DNA TGTGCCAGCAGGGAGGCGACAAGGAACACCGGGGAGCTGTTTTTT. Its translation is CASREATRNTGELFF.

This rearrangement joins TRBV5-1 to TRBJ2-2; 10 bases line up with TRBD2. CDR3 length: 17 amino acids. The trim removed 4 bases at V and 4 bases at J, leaving 10 bases unmatched. Germline V CDR1 and CDR2: SGHRS, YFSETQ. The CDR3 DNA reads as TGCGCCAGCAGCCTAACCTCGGGACTAGCGTTCACCGGGGAGCTGTTTTTT. Its translation is CASSLTSGLAFTGELFF.